Presented here are 30 T cell receptor beta chains from one specimen sequenced in a study of T cells in Graves' hyperthyroidism and ophthalmopathy. RNA transcripts provided the source from which TCR beta CDR3 regions were amplified. The TCR CDR3 was amplified in a first-round RT-PCR using the HTBI primer set. TCRdb independently ran MiXCR on the multiplex PCR reads; one entry per CDR3 protein. The table has approximately 530,000 distinct CDR3 sequences, 15% to 20% seen once. Sequencing used blood. The receptors originated from a woman aged 18-29 years with Graves' hyperthyroidism.

This clonotype was detected many times. The chain combines TRBV20-1 with TRBJ2-7; D gene uncertain. Trimming took 4 bases from V and 3 from J, leaving 13 bases between them. Germline CDR1 is DFQATT and CDR2 is SNEGSKA (reference sequence). CDR3 length: 13 amino acids. The CDR3 DNA reads TGCAGTGCTACCGAGACTTCTCGCTACGAGCAGTACTTC. This codes for CSATETSRYEQYF.

The V call is TRBV29-1, the J call TRBJ2-1; D gene ambiguous. The V and J ends lost 3 bases and 0 bases respectively, with 15 bases between them. The CDR3 runs 16 residues. CDR1 is SQVTM, CDR2 ANQGSEA, per germline. The CDR3, as DNA: TGCAGCGTTGAGTCAAGGACGGTGAGCTCCTACAATGAGCAGTTCTTC. Its protein product is CSVESRTVSSYNEQFF.

At least ten counts were recorded for this clonotype. The V and J genes are TRBV6-2 or TRBV6-3 and TRBJ2-6; 8 positions match TRBD1. CDR1 and CDR2 from the germline V gene are MNHEY and SVGEGT. V lost 6 bases and J lost 0; bases outside the gene matches: 10. This CDR3 contains 18 residues. CDR3 DNA sequence: TGTGCCAGCAGATTCCCGGGACAGGAGGACTCTGGGGCCAACGTCCTGACTTTC. Protein sequence: CASRFPGQEDSGANVLTF.

This clonotype was found many times. The chain has TRBV20-1 and TRBJ2-5; no clear D gene. This CDR3 has 13 amino acids. Germline values: CDR1 DFQATT, CDR2 SNEGSKA (reference sequence). Trimming removed 3 bases at V and 0 bases at J, with 8 bases between. CDR3 residues: CSASGSYQETQYF. CDR3 coding DNA: TGCAGTGCTAGCGGGTCCTACCAAGAGACCCAGTACTTC.

This clonotype has at least ten counts. The chain has TRBV7-3 and TRBJ2-1, with D possibly TRBD2 on 6 matching bases. The CDR3 has 12 amino acids. V dropped 5 bases and J dropped 9 bases, with 11 bases sitting between them. The germline V gene encodes CDR1 SGHTA and CDR2 FQGTGA. CDR3 DNA: TGTGCCAGCAGCCTCAGCGGGCGTGAGCAGTTCTTC. It is translated as CASSLSGREQFF.

This clonotype came up a few times. The V gene is TRBV20-1, the J gene TRBJ1-3, with D unclear. V dropped 1 base and J dropped 2 bases, with 6 bases sitting between them. The CDR3 length is 13 residues. Germline values: CDR1 DFQATT, CDR2 SNEGSKA (reference sequence). The CDR3 loop reads CSARVGPGNTIYF. CDR3 bases: TGCAGTGCTAGAGTAGGGCCTGGAAACACCATATATTTT.

This sequence joins TRBV11-2 and TRBJ1-4; no clear D. Germline loops: CDR1 SGHAT, CDR2 FQNNGV. V dropped 2 bases and J dropped 8 bases, with 6 bases sitting between them. This CDR3 comprises 12 residues. CDR3 nucleotides: TGTGCCAGCAGCTTAATAGTCGAAAAACTGTTTTTT. Translation: CASSLIVEKLFF.

J is TRBJ2-3 and V is TRBV7-3, with 10 bases that match TRBD2. V dropped 2 bases and J dropped 3; count of bases not matched to a gene: 2. The CDR3 is made up of 15 amino acids. The germline gives CDR1 SGHTA, CDR2 FQGTGA. The CDR3 DNA reads as TGTGCCAGCAGCTTATGGGGACTAGCGACAGATACGCAGTATTTT. Its translation: CASSLWGLATDTQYF.

This clonotype was seen only a few times. The CDR3: CSALPEGAADTQYF. The CDR3 bases are TGCAGTGCTCTTCCTGAGGGGGCCGCAGATACGCAGTATTTT. The rearrangement joins TRBV20-1 to TRBJ2-3, with TRBD1 identical over 7 bases. V lost 5 bases and J lost 4; bases outside the gene matches: 9. The CDR3 has 14 amino acids. Germline-derived CDR1 and CDR2 are DFQATT and SNEGSKA (reference sequence).

Only a few counts were recorded for this clonotype. The CDR3 here is CASSQLRAGGKETQYF. The CDR3 DNA reads TGTGCCAGCAGCCAGCTCCGGGCTGGGGGCAAAGAGACCCAGTACTTC. This sequence joins TRBV4-2 and TRBJ2-5; tentative D call: TRBD1 (6 bases). The CDR3 sequence is 16 residues long. V dropped 3 bases and J dropped 3 bases, with 17 bases sitting between them. Germline CDR1 LGHNA, CDR2 YNFKEQ.

This clonotype appeared many times. V gene TRBV3-2 combines with J gene TRBJ2-6; no check of the table's D call, TRBD1, against the DNA was made. TRBV3-2 constitutes a pseudogene. This CDR3 spans 18 amino acids. The CDR3 region is CASSHGTANSSGANVLTF. CDR3 sequence (DNA): TGTGCCAGCAGCCATGGGACAGCCAATAGCTCTGGGGCCAACGTCCTGACTTTC.

This clonotype was seen repeatedly, ten times or more. The chain joins TRBV12-3 or TRBV12-4 to TRBJ2-7, with D perhaps being TRBD1 or TRBD2 (5 bases each). Trimming removed 5 bases at V and 9 bases at J, with 17 bases between. The CDR3 is made up of 13 amino acids. Written as DNA, the CDR3 is TGTGCCAGCAGTCCCGGGGCTAGAATGGGGCAGTACTTC. This codes for CASSPGARMGQYF.

The V call is TRBV7-9, the J call TRBJ1-2; possibly TRBD1 for D (5 bases). Between the trimmed V and J ends, which lost 5 bases and 0 bases, there was a span of 13 bases. The germline V gene encodes CDR1 SEHNR and CDR2 FQNEAQ (reference sequence). The CDR3 extends over 15 amino acids. The CDR3 DNA is TGTGCCAGCAGCCTACTATCGACAGCTAACTATGGCTACACCTTC. Amino acid sequence: CASSLLSTANYGYTF.

This clonotype occurred many times. V and J are TRBV20-1 and TRBJ2-7, with TRBD2 identical over 12 bases. The J segment lost 3 bases and the V segment lost 4 bases, leaving 4 bases of the junction unmatched. The germline V gene has CDR1 DFQATT and CDR2 SNEGSKA (reference sequence). The CDR3 is made up of 14 amino acids. The CDR3: CSATSGRAFYEQYF. For the CDR3, the DNA is TGCAGTGCTACTAGCGGGAGGGCCTTCTACGAGCAGTACTTC.

DNA of the CDR3: TGCGCCAGCAGCGACGTATATGGCTACACCTTC. Its translation is CASSDVYGYTF. The chain links TRBV5-1 to TRBJ1-2; D not certain. Germline assignment: CDR1 SGHRS and CDR2 YFSETQ. CDR3 length: 11 residues. The V gene lost 4 bases and the J gene lost 5 bases, with 6 bases spanning the gap.

At least ten counts were recorded for this clonotype. The chain carries TRBV10-3 and TRBJ2-2, with a tentative D call TRBD2 (6 bases). Per the germline V gene, CDR1 is ENHRY and CDR2 is SYGVKD. V lost 0 bases and J lost 2, with 7 bases in between. The CDR3 extends over 15 amino acids. CDR3 loop: CAISESGLNTGELFF. The CDR3 DNA follows: TGTGCCATCAGTGAGTCGGGACTCAACACCGGGGAGCTGTTTTTT.

The chain couples TRBV5-1 to TRBJ1-4; D uncertain. The CDR3 runs 16 residues. Trimming cost V 3 bases and J 0 bases, with 12 bases left between them. Germline V gives CDR1 SGHRS, CDR2 YFSETQ. The CDR3 nucleotides read TGCGCCAGCAGCTCTAGCATAGTTGCAACTAATGAAAAACTGTTTTTT. Protein product: CASSSSIVATNEKLFF.

Ten or more counts support this clonotype. The CDR3 region has the DNA TGTGCCAGCAGCCTAAGCTCCTACGAGCAGTACTTC. Translating it yields CASSLSSYEQYF. The V gene is TRBV28, the J gene TRBJ2-7; D call uncertain. The length of the CDR3 is 12 residues. Germline V lookup: CDR1 MDHEN, CDR2 SYDVKM. V was shortened by 6 bases and J by 0 bases, with 6 bases between the two germline ends.

In its sample, this clonotype was seen a few times. The rearrangement links TRBV19 to TRBJ2-7, with 10 bases aligning to TRBD2. V trimming: 4 bases; J trimming: 2 bases; junction bases outside the gene matches: 5. CDR3 size: 15 residues. Germline CDR1 and CDR2: LNHDA and SQIVND (reference sequence). In DNA, the CDR3 is TGTGCCAGTAGTACGGCTAGCGGGGGTACCTACGAGCAGTACTTC. Its protein is CASSTASGGTYEQYF.

This clonotype was seen a handful of times. The chain uses TRBV14 and TRBJ2-1; D remains ambiguous. V dropped 5 bases and J dropped 3 bases, with 11 bases sitting between them. Looked up from germline, CDR1 is SGHDN and CDR2 is FVKESK. This CDR3 has 14 amino acids. The CDR3 DNA reads as TGTGCCAGCAGCTCCCACCTATTCTACAATGAGCAGTTCTTC. It yields the protein CASSSHLFYNEQFF.

The CDR3 nucleotides read TGTGCCAGCAGTTATCGTCAGGGGGCGCTTACCGCGAGCTATGGCTACACCTTC. It translates to CASSYRQGALTASYGYTF. The rearrangement links TRBV12-3 or TRBV12-4 to TRBJ1-2; TRBD1 agrees at 8 bases. Germline trimming cut 4 bases from V and 4 bases from J; bases unmatched to any gene: 17. The CDR3 runs 18 residues.

In its sample, this clonotype was seen many times. CDR3 protein: CASNQGPDTQYF. In nucleotides, the CDR3 is TGTGCCAGCAATCAGGGCCCAGATACGCAGTATTTT. The genes are TRBV6-1 and TRBJ2-3; tentative D call: TRBD1 (5 bases). Trimming cost V 7 bases and J 4 bases, with 9 bases left between them. This CDR3 region has 12 residues. The germline V gene has CDR1 MNHNS and CDR2 SASEGT.

At least ten counts were recorded for this clonotype. CDR3 sequence: CSARELNTIYF. The CDR3 DNA sequence: TGCAGTGCTAGAGAGTTAAACACCATATATTTT. The gene calls are TRBV20-1 and TRBJ1-3; D not certain. Trimming removed 0 bases at V and 6 bases at J, with 3 bases between. The CDR3 extends over 11 amino acids. Germline V gene lookup returns CDR1 DFQATT and CDR2 SNEGSKA (reference sequence).

V usage is TRBV7-9 and J usage is TRBJ2-7, with TRBD2 identical over 7 bases. Trimming cost V 4 bases and J 6 bases; bases outside gene matches: 6. The CDR3 extends over 13 amino acids. Germline lookup yields CDR1 SEHNR and CDR2 FQNEAQ (reference sequence). The CDR3 region has the DNA TGTGCCAGCAGCTCCCGGGAGGTGGGCGAGCAGTACTTC. Translated, it gives CASSSREVGEQYF.

The chain carries TRBV5-4 and TRBJ2-7, with a possible D match to TRBD1 (5 bases). CDR1 and CDR2 (germline): SGHNT, YYREEE (reference sequence). The length of the CDR3 is 13 residues. The V end was cut by 0 bases, the J end by 5 bases, with 9 bases between. This CDR3 reads CASSLEGWNEQYF. As DNA, the CDR3 is TGTGCCAGCAGCTTGGAGGGGTGGAACGAGCAGTACTTC.

This clonotype was seen many times. The chain joins TRBV20-1 to TRBJ2-7; D is unclear. The V end lost 0 bases, the J end lost 3 bases, and 6 bases lay between the germline ends. Per the germline V gene, CDR1 is DFQATT and CDR2 is SNEGSKA (reference sequence). The CDR3 consists of 12 residues. CDR3 in amino acids: CSARDLLYEQYF. The CDR3 nucleotides read TGCAGTGCTAGAGATCTTCTCTACGAGCAGTACTTC.

This chain uses TRBV15 with TRBJ2-6; possibly TRBD2 for D (6 bases). V was pared by 1 base and J by 4 bases, with 14 bases between. This CDR3 is built from 17 residues. Germline loops: CDR1 LNHNV, CDR2 YYDKDF (reference sequence). CDR3 protein: CATSRVFGGSGANVLTF. The CDR3 DNA follows: TGTGCCACCAGCAGAGTTTTCGGGGGTTCAGGGGCCAACGTCCTGACTTTC.

This chain links TRBV6-2 or TRBV6-3 with TRBJ1-1; no clear D gene. Germline CDR1 reads MNHEY; CDR2 reads SVGEGT. This CDR3 has 14 residues. The V gene lost 11 bases and the J gene lost 0 bases, with 16 bases spanning the gap. The CDR3 region has the DNA TGTGCCGCGGCCCGGGCGATTGTGAACACTGAAGCTTTCTTT. This encodes CAAARAIVNTEAFF.

The V and J genes are TRBV3-1 and TRBJ1-3, with TRBD1 identical over 10 bases. The CDR3 length is 15 residues. Germline V CDR1 and CDR2: LGHDT, YNNKEL (reference sequence). Losses at the gene ends were 4 bases for V and 3 bases for J; bases not matched to a gene: 3. The CDR3, as DNA: TGTGCCAGCAGCCCGGGACAGGGGTTTGGAAACACCATATATTTT. Protein sequence: CASSPGQGFGNTIYF.

This sequence joins TRBV6-2 or TRBV6-3 and TRBJ2-1; D gene unclear. CDR3 size: 14 residues. Per the germline V gene, CDR1 is MNHEY and CDR2 is SVGEGT. V was cut by 2 bases and J by 7 bases, with 12 bases left in between. CDR3 amino acids: CASSYAVSLNEQFF. The CDR3 DNA reads as TGTGCCAGCAGTTACGCAGTGTCCTTAAATGAGCAGTTCTTC.